The text below deals with one T cell receptor (beta chain). This sample was taken from a study of cytomegalovirus exposure and HLA in healthy donors. Losses at the gene ends were 4 bases for V and 10 bases for J; bases not matched to a gene: 9. The germline CDR1 and CDR2 sequences are SGHRS and YFSETQ. The CDR3 is 14 residues long. It was with 60 Vbeta and 13 Jbeta primers that the PCR ran. Repertoires were generated with immunoSEQ multiplex PCR, while TCRdb's copy carries only in-frame clones and drops some. Among 130,000 to 150,000 clones listed, approximately 70% were seen once. This clonotype originated in a woman aged 18-29 years in good health and CMV-seronegative. The V call is TRBV5-1, the J call TRBJ2-1; 9 bases align to TRBD2. What was sequenced was PBMCs. CDR3 DNA: TGCGCCAGCAGCAGGGCTAGCGGGATTGGGGAGCAGTTCTTC. Translating gives CASSRASGIGEQFF.